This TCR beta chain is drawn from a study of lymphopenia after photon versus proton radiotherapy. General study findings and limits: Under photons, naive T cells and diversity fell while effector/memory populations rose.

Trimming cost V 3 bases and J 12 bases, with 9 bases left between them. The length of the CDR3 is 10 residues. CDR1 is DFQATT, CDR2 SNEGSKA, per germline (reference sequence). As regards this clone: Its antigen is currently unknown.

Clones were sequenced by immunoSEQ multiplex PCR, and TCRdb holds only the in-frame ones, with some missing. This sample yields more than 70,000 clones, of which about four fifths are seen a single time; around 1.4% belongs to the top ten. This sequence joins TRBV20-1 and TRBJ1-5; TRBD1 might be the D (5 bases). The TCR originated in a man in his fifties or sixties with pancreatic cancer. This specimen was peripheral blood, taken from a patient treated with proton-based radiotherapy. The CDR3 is CSARGLLQHF. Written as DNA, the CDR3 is TGCAGTGCTAGGGGACTTCTCCAGCATTTT.